This T cell receptor (beta chain) came from a study of early T cells in non-severe SARS-CoV-2 infection (dated by TCRdb to the early 2020s). Describing the broader study: Because TCR sequencing relied on bulk RNA taken from unsorted whole blood, pairing of alpha and beta chains was not possible.

For this clonotype: Its antigen specificity is not known. No quality values exist for individual bases; no much larger clone is one base distant.

Library generation was performed with 5' RACE. Sequencing instrument: NextSeq 500. To correct for sequencing error and PCR bias, the TCR library protocol tagged individual cDNA molecules with unique molecular identifiers. Both TCR alpha and beta chains were sequenced, and tight co-correlation was observed between alpha and beta sequence abundances in each sample. For the original study's pipeline: Decombinator V4 was used to perform V gene, J gene and CDR3 annotation of TCR sequences. Expanded TCRs were defined as changing significantly between any two time points under a Poisson model with p below 0.0001. TCR abundances were normalised to the total number of TCRs sequenced per sample and were expressed as counts per million. VDJdb, accessed 1 November 2021, was searched for CMV, EBV and SARS-CoV-2 annotated TCRs, with TCRs annotated for multiple antigens excluded. TCRdb redid the processing of the public reads, applying fastp at Q25 and MiXCR, and retained in-frame beta chains. Each entry merges the rows of one CDR3 protein and shows their most common DNA and genes. TCRdb's processing, not the authors', yielded these V and J calls. This sample gives some 66,000 distinct CDR3 sequences in total; approximately 13% of them show up just once. Jointly, the top ten make up roughly 5.2% of the sample.

Results the study describes overall, beyond this receptor: VDJdb matching was skewed toward anti-spike CD8 responses and likely underestimated virus-specific expansions by missing private and CD4 specificities.

The study was a case-control design nested within a healthcare worker cohort in London, UK, with weekly nasopharyngeal swab PCR tests and blood sampling. Healthcare workers were recruited during the week of the UK lockdown, between 23 and 31 March 2020, and followed weekly for up to about 16 weeks. The TCR was taken from an adult who was a healthcare worker with PCR-confirmed SARS-CoV-2 infection or an uninfected control (not recorded which). Sequencing input: whole blood.

The CDR3 protein: CSVRDRGGGQPQHF. The DNA sequence is as follows: TGCAGCGTGCGGGACAGGGGCGGGGGCCAGCCCCAGCATTTT. The chain was built from TRBV29-1 and TRBJ1-5, with TRBD1 matching 10 junction bases. The germline V and J ends show losses of 6 bases and 7 bases respectively, and no gene match explains 9 bases of the junction. Spanning cysteine to phenylalanine, the CDR3 consists of 14 amino acids. Just the 42-base CDR3 DNA is kept, in frame starting at base 1. CDR1 and CDR2, looked up from the germline V gene, are SQVTM and ANQGSEA.